Listed here are 3 T cell receptor beta chains from one sample, sequenced in a study of blood T cell repertoires in COVID-19. The repertoire was sequenced with immunoSEQ multiplex PCR; TCRdb's copy has only in-frame clones and lacks some. The repertoire has fewer than 30,000 clones, about 91% of them found once; the top ten carry about 15%. Material for sequencing was peripheral blood. These receptors all stem from a human donor with active COVID-19. The donor label of this sample is uncertain.

The V and J genes are TRBV3-1 (or the pseudogene TRBV3-2) and TRBJ2-7; D may be TRBD2 (5 bases). The CDR3 has 14 residues. The V end lost 0 bases, the J end lost 2 bases, and 8 bases lay between the germline ends. Germline V CDR1 and CDR2: LGHDT, YNNKEL (reference sequence). CDR3 amino acids: CASSQDPGTYEQYF. The CDR3 coding sequence is TGTGCCAGCAGCCAAGACCCCGGGACCTACGAGCAGTACTTC.

The chain recombines TRBV12-3 or TRBV12-4 with TRBJ2-7, with TRBD2 matching 7 bases. The length of the CDR3 is 13 residues. The trim removed 10 bases at V and 4 bases at J, leaving 10 bases unmatched. CDR3 residues: CATGGEGPYEQYF. In nucleotides, the CDR3 is TGTGCCACTGGGGGGGAGGGCCCTTACGAGCAGTACTTC.

The rearrangement links TRBV30 to TRBJ2-3; D is perhaps TRBD2 (5 bases). Per germline, CDR1 GTSNPN and CDR2 SVGIG (reference sequence). This CDR3 has 14 residues. V was pared by 0 bases and J by 9 bases, with 16 bases between. Here the CDR3 reads CAWSVTGLAGTQYF. For the CDR3, the DNA is TGTGCCTGGAGTGTAACGGGCCTAGCAGGAACGCAGTATTTT.